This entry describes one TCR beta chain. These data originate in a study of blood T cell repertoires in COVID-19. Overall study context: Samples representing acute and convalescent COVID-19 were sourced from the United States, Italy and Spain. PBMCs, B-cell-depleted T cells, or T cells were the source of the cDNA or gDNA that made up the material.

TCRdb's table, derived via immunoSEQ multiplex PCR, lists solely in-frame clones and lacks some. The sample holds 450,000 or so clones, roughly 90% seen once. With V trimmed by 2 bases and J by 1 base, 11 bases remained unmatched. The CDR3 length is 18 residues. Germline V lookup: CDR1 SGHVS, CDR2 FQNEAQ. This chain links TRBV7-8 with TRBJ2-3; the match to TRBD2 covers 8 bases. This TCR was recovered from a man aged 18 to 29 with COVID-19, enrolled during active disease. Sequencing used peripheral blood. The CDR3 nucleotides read TGTGCCAGCAGCTTATTGTTCGGGAGGGCCGCGGGCACAGATACGCAGTATTTT. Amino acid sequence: CASSLLFGRAAGTDTQYF.